Here is one T cell receptor beta chain with its context. Its antigen is unidentified. This sample stems from a study of shared clonotypes between healthy human individuals. The germline V and J ends were trimmed by 0 bases and 1 base, with 4 bases remaining between them. CDR1 and CDR2 (germline): GTSNPN, SVGIG (reference sequence). This CDR3 is built from 14 residues. The data were produced by immunoSEQ multiplex PCR, yet TCRdb's version contains in-frame clones alone and is incomplete. Of about 1,500,000 clones in the sample, roughly 96% are singletons; the top ten hold roughly 1.2%. General study points: The sharing of approximately 4.6% of naive CD4 clonotypes was seen across several donors. Relative to memory subsets, naive subsets generally showed larger estimated richness. Read depth was anticipated to influence clonotype sharing among donors. The sole specimen, blood, was sampled, and tissue repertoires likely differ.

The sample taken for sequencing was naive CD4+ T cells sorted from blood. Noted subset: CD45RA+ positively selected. J is TRBJ2-6 and V is TRBV30, with D unclear. This clonotype was sampled from a man between 25 and 39 years old in good health. The CDR3 region is CAWSVGSGANVLTF. Written as DNA, the CDR3 is TGTGCCTGGAGTGTGGGGTCTGGGGCCAACGTCCTGACTTTC.